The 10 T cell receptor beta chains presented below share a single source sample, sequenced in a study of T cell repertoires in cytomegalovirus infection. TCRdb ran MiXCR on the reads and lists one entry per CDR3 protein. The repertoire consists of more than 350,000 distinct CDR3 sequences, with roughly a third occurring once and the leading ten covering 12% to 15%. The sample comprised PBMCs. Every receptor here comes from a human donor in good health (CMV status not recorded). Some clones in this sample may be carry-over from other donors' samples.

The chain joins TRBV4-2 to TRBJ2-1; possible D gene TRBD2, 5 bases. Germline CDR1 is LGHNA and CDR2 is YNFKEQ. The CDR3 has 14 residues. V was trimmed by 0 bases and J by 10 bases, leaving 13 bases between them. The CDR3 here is CASSQERDWGEQFF. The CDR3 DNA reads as TGTGCCAGCAGCCAAGAGAGGGATTGGGGAGAGCAGTTCTTC.

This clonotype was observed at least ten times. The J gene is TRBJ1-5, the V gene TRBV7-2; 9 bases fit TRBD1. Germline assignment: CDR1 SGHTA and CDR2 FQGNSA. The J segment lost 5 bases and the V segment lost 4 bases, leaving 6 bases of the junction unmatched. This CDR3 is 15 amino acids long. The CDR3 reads CASSWDREPYQPQHF. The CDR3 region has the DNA TGTGCCAGCAGCTGGGACAGGGAGCCCTATCAGCCCCAGCATTTT.

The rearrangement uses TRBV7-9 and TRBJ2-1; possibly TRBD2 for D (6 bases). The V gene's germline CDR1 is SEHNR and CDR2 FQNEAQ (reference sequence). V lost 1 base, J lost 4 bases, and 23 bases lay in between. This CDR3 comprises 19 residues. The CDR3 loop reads CASSLGGRDFSRGYNEQFF. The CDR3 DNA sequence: TGTGCCAGCAGCTTAGGGGGCCGGGACTTCAGTCGGGGTTACAATGAGCAGTTCTTC.

CDR3 sequence: CASRNRGLTEAFF. The CDR3 DNA reads as TGTGCCAGCAGGAACAGGGGGTTGACTGAAGCTTTCTTT. The chain is built from TRBV2 and TRBJ1-1, with TRBD1 identical over 8 bases. CDR3 length equals 13 residues. Germline V gene data show CDR1 as SNHLY and CDR2 as FYNNEI. Trimming cost V 6 bases and J 5 bases; bases outside gene matches: 5.

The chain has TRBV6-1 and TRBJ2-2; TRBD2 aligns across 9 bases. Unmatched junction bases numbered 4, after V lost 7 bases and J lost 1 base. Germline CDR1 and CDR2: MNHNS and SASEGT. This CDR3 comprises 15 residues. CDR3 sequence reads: CASTGLAVNTGELFF. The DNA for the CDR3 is TGTGCCAGCACGGGACTAGCAGTGAACACCGGGGAGCTGTTTTTT.

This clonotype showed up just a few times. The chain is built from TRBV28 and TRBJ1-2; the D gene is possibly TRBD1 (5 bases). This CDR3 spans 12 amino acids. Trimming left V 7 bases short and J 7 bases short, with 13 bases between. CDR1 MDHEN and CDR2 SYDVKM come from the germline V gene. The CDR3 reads CASTFHGAGYTF. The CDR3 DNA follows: TGTGCCAGCACCTTCCACGGGGCTGGCTACACCTTC.

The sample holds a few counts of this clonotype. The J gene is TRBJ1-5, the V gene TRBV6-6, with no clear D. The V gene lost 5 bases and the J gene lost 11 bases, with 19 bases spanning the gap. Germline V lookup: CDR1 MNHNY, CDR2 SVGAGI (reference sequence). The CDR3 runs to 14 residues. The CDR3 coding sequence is TGTGCCAGCAGTGATAACCACCTCCAAGTGGCCCAGCATTTT. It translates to CASSDNHLQVAQHF.

The CDR3 DNA is TGCAGCGTCGGACAGCCCGGGGAGCTGTTTTTT. Translating gives CSVGQPGELFF. This chain joins TRBV29-1 and TRBJ2-2; a possible D gene is TRBD1 (6 bases). V gave up 6 bases and J gave up 6 bases, with 8 bases separating them. The CDR3 is made up of 11 amino acids. Germline V gene lookup returns CDR1 SQVTM and CDR2 ANQGSEA.

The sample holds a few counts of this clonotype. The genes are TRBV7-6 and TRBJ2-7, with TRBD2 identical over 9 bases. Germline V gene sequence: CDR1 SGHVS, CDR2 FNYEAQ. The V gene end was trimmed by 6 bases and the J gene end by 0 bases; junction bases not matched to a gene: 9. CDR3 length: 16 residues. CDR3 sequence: CASSPLSGGFSYEQYF. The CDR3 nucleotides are TGTGCCAGCAGTCCGCTTAGCGGGGGTTTCTCCTACGAGCAGTACTTC.

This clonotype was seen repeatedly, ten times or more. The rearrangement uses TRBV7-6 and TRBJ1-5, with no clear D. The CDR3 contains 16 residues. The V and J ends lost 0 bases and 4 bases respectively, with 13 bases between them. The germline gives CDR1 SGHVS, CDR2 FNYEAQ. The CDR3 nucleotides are TGTGCCAGCAGCTTAGCTGCTTTGGAGGGAAATCAGCCCCAGCATTTT. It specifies CASSLAALEGNQPQHF.